The 9 T cell receptor beta chains presented below share a single source sample, sequenced in a study of brain metastases from non-small cell lung cancer. Sequenced by immunoSEQ multiplex PCR; TCRdb stores in-frame clones only, minus some. The table records 4,600 or so clones, around nine tenths of them present only once. The specimen was tissue from a brain metastasis. These receptors were taken from a donor at least 40 years old with non-small cell lung cancer.

This clone has more than one count but fewer than ten. The rearrangement uses TRBV2 and TRBJ1-5; D not resolved. Trimming removed 4 bases at V and 3 bases at J, with 10 bases between. Germline V lookup: CDR1 SNHLY, CDR2 FYNNEI. The CDR3 length is 14 residues. CDR3 coding DNA: TGTGCCAGCAGTGCCACTGGGTTCAATCAGCCCCAGCATTTT. It specifies CASSATGFNQPQHF.

V usage is TRBV6-5 and J usage is TRBJ2-6, with D unresolved. V was shortened by 4 bases and J by 1 base, with 8 bases between the two germline ends. CDR1 MNHEY and CDR2 SVGAGI come from the germline V gene. This CDR3 region has 15 residues. This CDR3 reads CASSSIISGANVLTF. The CDR3 DNA reads as TGTGCCAGCAGTTCAATAATTTCTGGGGCCAACGTCCTGACTTTC.

The chain carries TRBV5-1 and TRBJ1-2; tentative D call: TRBD1 (5 bases). The ends were cut back, 1 base at V and 13 bases at J, with 17 bases in the middle. The CDR3 has 13 amino acids. Germline assignment: CDR1 SGHRS and CDR2 YFSETQ. The CDR3, as DNA: TGCGCCAGCAGCTTGAGGGCTGGGGCCCAGGGCACCTTC. Its translation: CASSLRAGAQGTF.

This sequence joins TRBV11-2 and TRBJ2-1; 10 positions match TRBD2. The CDR3 extends over 18 amino acids. Germline loops: CDR1 SGHAT, CDR2 FQNNGV. The V gene end was trimmed by 2 bases and the J gene end by 3 bases; junction bases not matched to a gene: 10. For the CDR3, the DNA is TGTGCCAGCAGCTTAAGCTGGCTAGCGGGAGTCATCTACAATGAGCAGTTCTTC. As protein: CASSLSWLAGVIYNEQFF.

This clone was seen a few times. The chain carries TRBV21-1 and TRBJ2-1; TRBD2 reflects the table's D call only, with no check against the DNA. TRBV21-1 is described as a pseudogene. The CDR3 has 17 residues. The CDR3 region is CASSKAGASSSYNEQFF. CDR3 nucleotides: TGTGCCAGCAGCAAGGCTGGCGCGTCTAGCTCCTACAATGAGCAGTTCTTC.

The genes are TRBV2 and TRBJ1-3; D not resolved. This CDR3 is 17 amino acids long. Trimming pared 2 bases from V and 0 bases from J, leaving 14 bases between. The germline V gene encodes CDR1 SNHLY and CDR2 FYNNEI. This chain's CDR3 is CASSEQSAAISGNTIYF. Written as DNA, the CDR3 is TGTGCCAGCAGTGAACAGAGTGCAGCTATCTCTGGAAACACCATATATTTT.

The J gene is TRBJ2-7, the V gene TRBV5-1, with 8 bases fitting TRBD2. Trimming took 4 bases from V and 2 from J; bases not matched to a gene: 8. The CDR3 has 15 residues. Germline V gives CDR1 SGHRS, CDR2 YFSETQ. The CDR3 coding sequence is TGCGCCAGCAGCCCGGGGACTAGTCCTACCTACGAGCAGTACTTC. Its translation: CASSPGTSPTYEQYF.

Judged by abundance, this clone is large. The chain couples TRBV7-3 to TRBJ2-7; 9 bases are a match to TRBD2. Germline loops: CDR1 SGHTA, CDR2 FQGTGA. The V segment lost 2 bases and the J segment 2 bases; nucleotides outside the gene matches: 4. This CDR3 has 15 amino acids. This CDR3 reads CASSLGAGGAYEQYF. In nucleotides, the CDR3 is TGTGCCAGCAGCTTAGGAGCGGGAGGCGCCTACGAGCAGTACTTC.

This clone was observed a handful of times. This CDR3 is also generated by other DNA sequences in the sample. The chain recombines TRBV19 with TRBJ2-7; D may be TRBD1 (6 bases). There are 13 residues in the CDR3. Germline CDR1 reads LNHDA; CDR2 reads SQIVND (reference sequence). Between the trimmed V and J ends, which lost 4 bases and 3 bases, there was a span of 10 bases. The CDR3 sequence is CASSRGQDYEQYF. The CDR3, as DNA: TGTGCCAGTAGTAGGGGACAAGACTACGAGCAGTACTTC.